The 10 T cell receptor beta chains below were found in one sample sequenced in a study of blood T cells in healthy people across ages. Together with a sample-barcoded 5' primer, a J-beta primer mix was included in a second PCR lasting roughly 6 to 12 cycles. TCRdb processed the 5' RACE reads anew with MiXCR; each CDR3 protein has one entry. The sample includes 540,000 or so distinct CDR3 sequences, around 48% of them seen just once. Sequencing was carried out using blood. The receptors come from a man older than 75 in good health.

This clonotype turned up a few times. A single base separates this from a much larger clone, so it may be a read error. The chain's CDR3 is CASSLAGGSSYNEQYF. The DNA of the CDR3 is TGTGCCAGCAGTTTAGCGGGGGGGAGCTCCTACAATGAGCAGTACTTC. The chain uses TRBV6-5 and TRBJ2-1, with 11 positions matching TRBD2. Gene TRBJ2-7 matches the end of the DNA better, so the J call may be wrong. CDR3 length: 16 residues. Germline assignment: CDR1 MNHEY and CDR2 SVGAGI.

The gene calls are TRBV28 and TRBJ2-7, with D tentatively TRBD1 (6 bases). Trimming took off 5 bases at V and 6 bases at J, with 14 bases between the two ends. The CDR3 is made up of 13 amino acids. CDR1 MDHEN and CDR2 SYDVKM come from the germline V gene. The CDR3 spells CASSPRTDSEQYF. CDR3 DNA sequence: TGTGCCAGCAGTCCCCGGACAGATTCCGAGCAGTACTTC.

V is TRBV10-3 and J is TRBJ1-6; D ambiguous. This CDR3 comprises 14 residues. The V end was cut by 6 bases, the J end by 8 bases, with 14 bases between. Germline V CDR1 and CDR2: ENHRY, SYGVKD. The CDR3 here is CAIREEGMDSPLHF. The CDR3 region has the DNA TGTGCCATCAGGGAGGAGGGTATGGATTCACCCCTCCACTTT.

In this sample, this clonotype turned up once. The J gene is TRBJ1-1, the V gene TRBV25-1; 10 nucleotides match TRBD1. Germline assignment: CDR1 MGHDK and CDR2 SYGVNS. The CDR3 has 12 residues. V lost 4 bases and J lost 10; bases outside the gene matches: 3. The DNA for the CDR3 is TGTGCCAGCAGTGGGACAGGGGGGCGAGCTTTCTTT. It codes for CASSGTGGRAFF. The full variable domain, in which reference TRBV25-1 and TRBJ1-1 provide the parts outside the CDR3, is EADIYQTPRYLVIGTGKKITLECSQTMGHDKMYWYQQDPGMELHLIHYSYGVNSTEKGDLSSESTVSRIRTEHFPLTLESARPSHTSQYLCASSGTGGRAFFGQGTRLTVV.

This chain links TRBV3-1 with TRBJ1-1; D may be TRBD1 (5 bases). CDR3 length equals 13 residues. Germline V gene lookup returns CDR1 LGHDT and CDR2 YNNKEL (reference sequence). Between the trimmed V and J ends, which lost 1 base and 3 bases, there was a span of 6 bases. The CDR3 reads CASSQVTDTEAFF. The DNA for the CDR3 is TGTGCCAGCAGCCAAGTGACAGACACTGAAGCTTTCTTT. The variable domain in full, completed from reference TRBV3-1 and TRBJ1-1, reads DTAVSQTPKYLVTQMGNDKSIKCEQNLGHDTMYWYKQDSKKFLKIMFSYNNKELIINETVPNRFSPKSPDKAHLNLHINSLELGDSAVYFCASSQVTDTEAFFGQGTRLTVV.

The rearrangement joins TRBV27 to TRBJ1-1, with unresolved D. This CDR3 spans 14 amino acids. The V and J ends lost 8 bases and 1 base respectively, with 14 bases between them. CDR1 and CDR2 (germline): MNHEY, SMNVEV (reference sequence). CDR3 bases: TGTGCCAGCTGCTCAACCGGGTGGAACACTGAAGCTTTCTTT. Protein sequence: CASCSTGWNTEAFF.

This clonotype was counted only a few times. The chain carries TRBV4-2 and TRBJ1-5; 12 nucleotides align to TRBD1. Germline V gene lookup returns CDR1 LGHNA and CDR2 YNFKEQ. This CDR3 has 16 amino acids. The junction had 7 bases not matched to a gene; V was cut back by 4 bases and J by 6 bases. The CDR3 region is CASSPAGTGGVQPQHF. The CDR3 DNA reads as TGTGCCAGCAGCCCCGCCGGGACAGGGGGCGTTCAGCCCCAGCATTTT.

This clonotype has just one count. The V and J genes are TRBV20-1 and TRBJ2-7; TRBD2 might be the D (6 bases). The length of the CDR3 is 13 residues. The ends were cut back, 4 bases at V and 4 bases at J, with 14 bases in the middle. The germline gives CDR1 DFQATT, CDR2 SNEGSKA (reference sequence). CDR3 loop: CSATGRGGYEQYF. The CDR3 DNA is TGCAGTGCTACCGGAAGGGGAGGTTACGAGCAGTACTTC.

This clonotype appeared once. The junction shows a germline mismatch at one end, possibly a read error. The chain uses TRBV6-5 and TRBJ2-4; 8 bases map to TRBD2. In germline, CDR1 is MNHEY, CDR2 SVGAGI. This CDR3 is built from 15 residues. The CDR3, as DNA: TGTGCCAGCAGTGACTCTCTCACTAGCGGCAAGACCCAGTATTTC. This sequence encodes CASSDSLTSGKTQYF.

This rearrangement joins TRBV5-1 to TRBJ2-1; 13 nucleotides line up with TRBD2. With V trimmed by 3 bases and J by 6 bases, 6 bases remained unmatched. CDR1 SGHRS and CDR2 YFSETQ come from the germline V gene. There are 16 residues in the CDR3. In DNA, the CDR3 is TGCGCCAGCAGCTGGACCGGGACTAGCGGGGTCAATGAGCAGTTCTTC. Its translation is CASSWTGTSGVNEQFF. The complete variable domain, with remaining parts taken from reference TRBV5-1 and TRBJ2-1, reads KAGVTQTPRYLIKTRGQQVTLSCSPISGHRSVSWYQQTPGQGLQFLFEYFSETQRNKGNFPGRFSGRQFSNSRSEMNVSTLELGDSALYLCASSWTGTSGVNEQFFGPGTRLTVL.